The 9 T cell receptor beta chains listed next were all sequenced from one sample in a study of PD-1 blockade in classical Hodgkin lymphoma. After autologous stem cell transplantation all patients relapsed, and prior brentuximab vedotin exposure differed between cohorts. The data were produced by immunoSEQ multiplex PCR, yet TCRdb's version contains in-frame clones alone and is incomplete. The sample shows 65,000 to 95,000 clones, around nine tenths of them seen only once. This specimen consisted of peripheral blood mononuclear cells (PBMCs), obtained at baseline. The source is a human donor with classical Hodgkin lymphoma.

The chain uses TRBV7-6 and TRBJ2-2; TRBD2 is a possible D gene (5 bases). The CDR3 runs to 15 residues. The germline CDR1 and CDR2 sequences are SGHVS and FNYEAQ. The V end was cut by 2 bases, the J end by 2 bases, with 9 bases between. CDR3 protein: CASSLRTSNTGELFF. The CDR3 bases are TGTGCCAGCAGCTTACGGACTTCCAACACCGGGGAGCTGTTTTTT.

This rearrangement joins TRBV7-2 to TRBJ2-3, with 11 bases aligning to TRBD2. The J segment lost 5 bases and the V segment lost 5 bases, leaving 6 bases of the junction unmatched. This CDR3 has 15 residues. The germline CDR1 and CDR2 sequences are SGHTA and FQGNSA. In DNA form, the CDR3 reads TGTGCCAGCAGCGCCCCGACTAGCGGGATAGATACGCAGTATTTT. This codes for CASSAPTSGIDTQYF.

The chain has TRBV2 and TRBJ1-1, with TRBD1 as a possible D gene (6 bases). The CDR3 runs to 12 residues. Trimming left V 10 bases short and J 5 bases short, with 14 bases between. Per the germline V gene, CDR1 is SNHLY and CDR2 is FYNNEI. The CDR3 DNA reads TGTGCCACTACTGAGGGGGTTACTGAAGCTTTCTTT. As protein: CATTEGVTEAFF.

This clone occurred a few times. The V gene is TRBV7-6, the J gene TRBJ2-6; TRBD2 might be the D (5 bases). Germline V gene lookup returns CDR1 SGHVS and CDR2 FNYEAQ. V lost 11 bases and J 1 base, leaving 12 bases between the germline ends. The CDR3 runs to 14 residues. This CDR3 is CAAAGESGANVLTF. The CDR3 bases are TGTGCCGCGGCCGGGGAGTCTGGGGCCAACGTCCTGACTTTC.

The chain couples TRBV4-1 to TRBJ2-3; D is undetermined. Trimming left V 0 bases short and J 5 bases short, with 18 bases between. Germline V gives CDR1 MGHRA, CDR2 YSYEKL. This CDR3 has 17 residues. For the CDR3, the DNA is TGCGCCAGCAGCCAAGAATCTCACCCTTCAAGGGAAGATACGCAGTATTTT. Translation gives CASSQESHPSREDTQYF.

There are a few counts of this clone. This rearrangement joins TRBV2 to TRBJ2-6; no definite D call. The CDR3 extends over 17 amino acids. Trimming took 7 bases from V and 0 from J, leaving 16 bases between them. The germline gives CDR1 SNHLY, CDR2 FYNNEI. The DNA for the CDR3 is TGTGCCAGCATCGAGTCTAATAATTTCTCTGGGGCCAACGTCCTGACTTTC. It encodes CASIESNNFSGANVLTF.

CDR3 in DNA: TGTGCCAGCAGCCAACTGGGGGGTCCCCCTCGACACGAGCAGTACTTC. It translates to CASSQLGGPPRHEQYF. The chain combines TRBV7-2 with TRBJ2-7; possibly TRBD2 for D (6 bases). The CDR3 length is 16 residues. Per germline, CDR1 SGHTA and CDR2 FQGNSA. The V end was cut by 5 bases, the J end by 5 bases, with 22 bases between. Full variable domain (missing parts from reference TRBV7-2 and TRBJ2-7): GAGVSQSPSNKVTEKGKDVELRCDPISGHTALYWYRQSLGQGLEFLIYFQGNSAPDKSGLPSDRFSAERTGGSVSTLTIQRTQQEDSAVYLCASSQLGGPPRHEQYFGPGTRLTVT.

The CDR3 protein is CASSHVGRKPRMNTEAFF. CDR3 sequence (DNA): TGCGCCAGCAGCCACGTCGGCAGAAAGCCAAGAATGAACACTGAAGCTTTCTTT. The chain links TRBV4-1 to TRBJ1-1; no definite D call. V dropped 3 bases and J dropped 0 bases, with 20 bases sitting between them. Germline lookup yields CDR1 MGHRA and CDR2 YSYEKL. The CDR3 covers 18 residues.

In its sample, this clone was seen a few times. CDR3 in amino acids: CASSPIDGGTF. The CDR3 DNA sequence: TGTGCCAGCAGTCCTATCGACGGAGGCACCTTC. The chain is built from TRBV6-1 and TRBJ1-2; no reliable D call. V lost 5 bases and J 13 bases, leaving 14 bases between the germline ends. CDR3 length: 11 residues. Germline loops: CDR1 MNHNS, CDR2 SASEGT.